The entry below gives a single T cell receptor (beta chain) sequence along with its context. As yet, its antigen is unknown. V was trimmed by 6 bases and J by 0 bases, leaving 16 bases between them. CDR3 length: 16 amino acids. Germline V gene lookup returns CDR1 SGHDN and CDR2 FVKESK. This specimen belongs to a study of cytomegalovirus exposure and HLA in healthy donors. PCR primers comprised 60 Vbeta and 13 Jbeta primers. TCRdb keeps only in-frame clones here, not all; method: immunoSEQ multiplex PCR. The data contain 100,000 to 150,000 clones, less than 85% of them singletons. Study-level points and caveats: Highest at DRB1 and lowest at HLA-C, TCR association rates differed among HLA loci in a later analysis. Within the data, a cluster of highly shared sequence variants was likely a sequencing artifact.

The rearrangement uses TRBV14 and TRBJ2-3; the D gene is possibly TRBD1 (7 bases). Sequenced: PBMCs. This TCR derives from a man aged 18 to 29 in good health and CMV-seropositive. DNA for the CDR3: TGTGCCAGCAGTAGCCAGGAGGGGGCTAGCACAGATACGCAGTATTTT. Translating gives CASSSQEGASTDTQYF. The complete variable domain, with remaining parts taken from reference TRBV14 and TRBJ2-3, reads EAGVTQFPSHSVIEKGQTVTLRCDPISGHDNLYWYRRVMGKEIKFLLHFVKESKQDESGMPNNRFLAERTGGTYSTLKVQPAELEDSGVYFCASSSQEGASTDTQYFGPGTRLTVL.